The clone carrying this TCR beta chain was seen ten or more times. Its antigen is currently unknown. Sequencing libraries for TCR beta were prepared with iRepertoire HTBI primers and Arm-PCR of CDR3 regions. TCRdb itself ran the multiplex PCR reads through MiXCR, one entry per CDR3 protein. There are 450,000 to 600,000 distinct CDR3 sequences in the sample; approximately 13% occur only once, and roughly a tenth lies in the top ten. The record originates from a study of regulatory T cells in long-lasting Graves disease. Findings and caveats of the study: The study found persistent patients shared more public clonotypes (roughly 2,600) than new patients (nearly 1,000).

Sample time point: newly diagnosed GD, antithyroid drugs for less than 3 months. TCR sequences were obtained from RNA taken from PBMCs. This CDR3 region has 16 residues. The V and J ends lost 6 bases and 2 bases, in that order; junction bases with no gene match: 6. CDR1 SEHNR and CDR2 FQNEAQ come from the germline V gene (reference sequence). The sample was also reused in another study, on T cells in Graves' hyperthyroidism and ophthalmopathy. That report notes: During a first-round RT-PCR of the TCR CDR3, the HTBI primer set was used. Blood also carried most thyroid clonotypes expanded above 0.001.

The chain uses TRBV7-9 and TRBJ2-1; 11 positions agree with TRBD2. The sample consisted of peripheral blood mononuclear cells (PBMCs), taken at new diagnosis, from a patient treated with antithyroid drugs. This clonotype originated in a man aged 30 to 39 with Graves disease. CDR3 nucleotide sequence: TGTGCCAGCAGGCCTAGCGGGAGGATCACCTACAATGAGCAGTTCTTC. Translation gives CASRPSGRITYNEQFF.